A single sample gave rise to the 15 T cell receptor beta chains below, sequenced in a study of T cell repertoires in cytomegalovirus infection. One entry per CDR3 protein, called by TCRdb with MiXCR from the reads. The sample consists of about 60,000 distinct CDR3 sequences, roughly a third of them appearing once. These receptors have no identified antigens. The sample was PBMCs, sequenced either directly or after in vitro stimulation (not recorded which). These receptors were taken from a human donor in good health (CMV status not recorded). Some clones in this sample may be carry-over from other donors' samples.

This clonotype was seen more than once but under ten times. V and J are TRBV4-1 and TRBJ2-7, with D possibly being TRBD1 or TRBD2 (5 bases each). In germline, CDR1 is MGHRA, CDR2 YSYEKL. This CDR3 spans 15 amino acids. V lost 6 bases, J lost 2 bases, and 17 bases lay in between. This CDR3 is CASSRPGAGTYEQYF. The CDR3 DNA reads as TGCGCCAGCAGTCGACCCGGGGCTGGAACCTACGAGCAGTACTTC.

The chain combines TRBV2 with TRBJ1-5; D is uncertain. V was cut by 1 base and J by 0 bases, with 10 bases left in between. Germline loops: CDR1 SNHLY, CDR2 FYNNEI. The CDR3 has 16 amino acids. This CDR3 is CASSEGSSPSNQPQHF. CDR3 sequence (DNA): TGTGCCAGCAGTGAAGGAAGCAGCCCTAGCAATCAGCCCCAGCATTTT.

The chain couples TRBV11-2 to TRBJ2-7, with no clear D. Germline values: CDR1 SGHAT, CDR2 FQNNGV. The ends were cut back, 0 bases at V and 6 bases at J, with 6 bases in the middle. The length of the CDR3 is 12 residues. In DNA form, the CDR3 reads TGTGCCAGCAGCTTAGATCCCTCCGAGCAGTACTTC. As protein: CASSLDPSEQYF.

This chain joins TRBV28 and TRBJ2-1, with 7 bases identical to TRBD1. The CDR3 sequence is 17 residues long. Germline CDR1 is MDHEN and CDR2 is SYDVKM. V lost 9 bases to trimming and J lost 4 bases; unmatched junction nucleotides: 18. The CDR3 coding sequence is TGTGCCAGAGGTCCAGTCTCGCAGGGGGTTAGGTACAATGAGCAGTTCTTC. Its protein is CARGPVSQGVRYNEQFF. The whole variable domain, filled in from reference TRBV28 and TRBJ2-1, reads DVKVTQSSRYLVKRTGEKVFLECVQDMDHENMFWYRQDPGLGLRLIYFSYDVKMKEKGDIPEGYSVSREKKERFSLILESASTNQTSMYLCARGPVSQGVRYNEQFFGPGTRLTVL.

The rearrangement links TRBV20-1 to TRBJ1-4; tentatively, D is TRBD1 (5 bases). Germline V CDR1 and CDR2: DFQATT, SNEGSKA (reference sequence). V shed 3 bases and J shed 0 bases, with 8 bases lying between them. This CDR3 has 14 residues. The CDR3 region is CSARVGATNEKLFF. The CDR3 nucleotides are TGCAGTGCTAGGGTGGGGGCAACTAATGAAAAACTGTTTTTT.

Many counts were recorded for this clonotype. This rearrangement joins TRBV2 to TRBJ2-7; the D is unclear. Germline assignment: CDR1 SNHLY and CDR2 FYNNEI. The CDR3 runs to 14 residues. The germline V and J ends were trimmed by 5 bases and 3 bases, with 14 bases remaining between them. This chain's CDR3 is CASSLTMNLYEQYF. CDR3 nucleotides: TGTGCCAGCAGTTTAACAATGAACCTCTACGAGCAGTACTTC.

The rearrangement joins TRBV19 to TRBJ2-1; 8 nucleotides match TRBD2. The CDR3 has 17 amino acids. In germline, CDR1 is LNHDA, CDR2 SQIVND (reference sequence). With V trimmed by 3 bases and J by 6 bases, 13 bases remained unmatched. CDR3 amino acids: CASSIRSAGGISNEQFF. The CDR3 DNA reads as TGTGCCAGTAGTATCAGGTCGGCGGGAGGTATTTCCAATGAGCAGTTCTTC.

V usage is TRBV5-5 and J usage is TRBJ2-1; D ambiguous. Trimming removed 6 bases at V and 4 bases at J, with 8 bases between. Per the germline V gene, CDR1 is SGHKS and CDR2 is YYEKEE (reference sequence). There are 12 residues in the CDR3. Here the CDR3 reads CASKDRYNEQFF. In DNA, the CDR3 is TGTGCCAGCAAGGACCGTTACAATGAGCAGTTCTTC. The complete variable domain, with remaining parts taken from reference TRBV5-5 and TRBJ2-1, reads DAGVTQSPTHLIKTRGQQVTLRCSPISGHKSVSWYQQVLGQGPQFIFQYYEKEERGRGNFPDRFSARQFPNYSSELNVNALLLGDSALYLCASKDRYNEQFFGPGTRLTVL.

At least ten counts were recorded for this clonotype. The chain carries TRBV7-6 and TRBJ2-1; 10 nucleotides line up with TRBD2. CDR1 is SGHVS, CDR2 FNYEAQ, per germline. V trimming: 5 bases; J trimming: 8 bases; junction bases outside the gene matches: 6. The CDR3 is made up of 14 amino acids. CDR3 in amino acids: CASSPLAGIHEQFF. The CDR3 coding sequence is TGTGCCAGCAGCCCACTAGCGGGGATTCATGAGCAGTTCTTC.

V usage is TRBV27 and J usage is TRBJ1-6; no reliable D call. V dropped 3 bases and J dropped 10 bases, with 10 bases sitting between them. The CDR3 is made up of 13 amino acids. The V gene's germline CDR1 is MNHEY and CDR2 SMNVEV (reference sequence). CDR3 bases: TGTGCCAGCAGTTTGGGGTACCCATCACCCCTCCACTTT. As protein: CASSLGYPSPLHF.

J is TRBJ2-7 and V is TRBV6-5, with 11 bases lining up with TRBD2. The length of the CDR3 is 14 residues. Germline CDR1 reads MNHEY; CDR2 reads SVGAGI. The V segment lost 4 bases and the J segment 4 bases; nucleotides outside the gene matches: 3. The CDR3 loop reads CASSLAGGRYEQYF. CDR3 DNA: TGTGCCAGCAGTTTAGCGGGAGGGCGGTACGAGCAGTACTTC.

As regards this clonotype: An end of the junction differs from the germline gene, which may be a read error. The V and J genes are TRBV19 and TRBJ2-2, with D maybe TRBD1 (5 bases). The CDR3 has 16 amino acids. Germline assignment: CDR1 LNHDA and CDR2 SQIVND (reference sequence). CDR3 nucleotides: TGTGCCAGTACCTATAATTCAGGGTTGAACAACGGGGAGCTGTTTTTT. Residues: CASTYNSGLNNGELFF.

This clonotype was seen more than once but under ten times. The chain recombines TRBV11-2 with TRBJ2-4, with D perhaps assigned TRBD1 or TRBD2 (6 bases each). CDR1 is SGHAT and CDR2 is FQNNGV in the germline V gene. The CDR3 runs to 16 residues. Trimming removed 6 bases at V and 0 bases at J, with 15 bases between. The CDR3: CASRGLDRLAKNIQYF. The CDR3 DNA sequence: TGTGCCAGCAGGGGACTGGACAGATTAGCCAAAAACATTCAGTACTTC.

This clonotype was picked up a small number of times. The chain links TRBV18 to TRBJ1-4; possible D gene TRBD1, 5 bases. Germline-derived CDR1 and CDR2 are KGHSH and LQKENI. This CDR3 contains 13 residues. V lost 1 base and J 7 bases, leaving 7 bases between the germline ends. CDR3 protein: CASSPLRGEKLFF. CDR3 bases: TGTGCCAGCTCACCACTGAGGGGTGAAAAACTGTTTTTT.

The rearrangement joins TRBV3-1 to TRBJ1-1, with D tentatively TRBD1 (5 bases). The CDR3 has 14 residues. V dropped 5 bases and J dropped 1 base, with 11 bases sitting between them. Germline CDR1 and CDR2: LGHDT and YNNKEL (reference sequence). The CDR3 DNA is TGTGCCAGCAGCTCCCAGGACACGAACACTGAAGCTTTCTTT. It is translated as CASSSQDTNTEAFF.